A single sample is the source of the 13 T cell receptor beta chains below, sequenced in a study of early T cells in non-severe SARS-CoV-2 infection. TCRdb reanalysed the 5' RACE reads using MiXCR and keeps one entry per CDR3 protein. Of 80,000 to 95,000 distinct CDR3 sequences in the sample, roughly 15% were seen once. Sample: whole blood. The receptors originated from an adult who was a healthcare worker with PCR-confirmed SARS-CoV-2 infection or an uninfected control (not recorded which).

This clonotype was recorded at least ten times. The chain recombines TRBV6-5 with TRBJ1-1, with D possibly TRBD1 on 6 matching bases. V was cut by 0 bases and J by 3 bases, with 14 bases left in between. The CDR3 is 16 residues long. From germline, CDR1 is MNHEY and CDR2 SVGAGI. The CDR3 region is CASSYSLWGADTEAFF. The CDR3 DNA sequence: TGTGCCAGCAGTTACTCCTTGTGGGGGGCCGACACTGAAGCTTTCTTT.

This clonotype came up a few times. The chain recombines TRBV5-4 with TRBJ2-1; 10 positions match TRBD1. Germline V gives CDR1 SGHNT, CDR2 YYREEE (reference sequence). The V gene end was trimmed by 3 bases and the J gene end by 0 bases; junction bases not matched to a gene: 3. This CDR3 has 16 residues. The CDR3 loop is CASSYGTGDSYNEQFF. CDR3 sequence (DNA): TGTGCCAGCAGCTACGGGACAGGGGACTCCTACAATGAGCAGTTCTTC.

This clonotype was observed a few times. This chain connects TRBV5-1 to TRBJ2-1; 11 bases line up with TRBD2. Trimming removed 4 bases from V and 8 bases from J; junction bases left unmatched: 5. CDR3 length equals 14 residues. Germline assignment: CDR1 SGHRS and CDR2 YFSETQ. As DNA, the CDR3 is TGCGCCAGCAGCCCCGGGACTAGCGGAGATGAGCAGTTCTTC. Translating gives CASSPGTSGDEQFF. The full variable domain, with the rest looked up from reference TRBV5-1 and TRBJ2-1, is KAGVTQTPRYLIKTRGQQVTLSCSPISGHRSVSWYQQTPGQGLQFLFEYFSETQRNKGNFPGRFSGRQFSNSRSEMNVSTLELGDSALYLCASSPGTSGDEQFFGPGTRLTVL.

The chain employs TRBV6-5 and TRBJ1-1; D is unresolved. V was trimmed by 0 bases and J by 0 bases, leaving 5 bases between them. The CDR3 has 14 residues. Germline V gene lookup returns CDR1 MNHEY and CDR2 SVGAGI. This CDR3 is CASSYSHLNTEAFF. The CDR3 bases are TGTGCCAGCAGTTACTCCCATCTGAACACTGAAGCTTTCTTT.

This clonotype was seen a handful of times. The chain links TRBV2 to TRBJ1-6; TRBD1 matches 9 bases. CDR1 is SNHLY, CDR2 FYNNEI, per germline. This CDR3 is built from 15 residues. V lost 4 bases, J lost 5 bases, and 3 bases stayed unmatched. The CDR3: CASSARTGDNSPLHF. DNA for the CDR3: TGTGCCAGCAGTGCGAGGACAGGGGATAATTCACCCCTCCACTTT.

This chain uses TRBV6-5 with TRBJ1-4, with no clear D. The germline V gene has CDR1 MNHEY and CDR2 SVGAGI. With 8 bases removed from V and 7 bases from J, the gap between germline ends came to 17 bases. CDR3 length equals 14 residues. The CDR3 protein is CASSRTASREKLFF. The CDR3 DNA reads TGTGCCAGCTCCCGGACTGCTTCCCGTGAAAAACTGTTTTTT.

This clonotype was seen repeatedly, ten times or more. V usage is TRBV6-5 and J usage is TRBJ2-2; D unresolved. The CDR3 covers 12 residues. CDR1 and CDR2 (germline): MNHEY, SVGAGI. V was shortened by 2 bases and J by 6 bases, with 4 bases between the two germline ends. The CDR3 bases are TGTGCCAGCAGTTACCCGTCCGGGGAGCTGTTTTTT. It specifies CASSYPSGELFF.

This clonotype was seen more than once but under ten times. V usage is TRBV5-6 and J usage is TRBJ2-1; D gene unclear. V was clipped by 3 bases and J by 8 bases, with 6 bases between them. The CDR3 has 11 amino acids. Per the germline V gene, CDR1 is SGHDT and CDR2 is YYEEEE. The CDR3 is CASSSWYEQFF. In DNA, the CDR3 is TGTGCCAGCAGCTCCTGGTATGAGCAGTTCTTC. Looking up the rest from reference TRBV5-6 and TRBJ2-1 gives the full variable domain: DAGVTQSPTHLIKTRGQQVTLRCSPKSGHDTVSWYQQALGQGPQFIFQYYEEEERQRGNFPDRFSGHQFPNYSSELNVNALLLGDSALYLCASSSWYEQFFGPGTRLTVL.

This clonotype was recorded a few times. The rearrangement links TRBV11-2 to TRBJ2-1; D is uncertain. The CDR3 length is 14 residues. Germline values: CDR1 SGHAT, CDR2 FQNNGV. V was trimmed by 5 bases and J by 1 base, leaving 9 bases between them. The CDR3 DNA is TGTGCCAGCAGCCGATGGGGATCCTACAATGAGCAGTTCTTC. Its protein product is CASSRWGSYNEQFF.

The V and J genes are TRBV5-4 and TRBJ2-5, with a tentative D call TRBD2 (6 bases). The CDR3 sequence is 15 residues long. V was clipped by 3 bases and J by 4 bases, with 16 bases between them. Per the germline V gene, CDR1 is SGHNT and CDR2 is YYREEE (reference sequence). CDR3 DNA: TGTGCCAGCAGCTATGGTATCGGGGGAGTAGAGACCCAGTACTTC. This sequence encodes CASSYGIGGVETQYF.

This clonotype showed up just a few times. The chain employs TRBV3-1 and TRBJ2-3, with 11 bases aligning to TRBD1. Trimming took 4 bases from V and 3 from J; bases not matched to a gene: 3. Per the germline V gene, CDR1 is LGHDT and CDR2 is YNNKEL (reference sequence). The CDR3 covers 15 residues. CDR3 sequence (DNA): TGTGCCAGCAGCCGCCGGGACAGGGGGACAGATACGCAGTATTTT. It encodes CASSRRDRGTDTQYF.

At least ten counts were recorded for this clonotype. The CDR3 region is CASNPSGATNEKLFF. CDR3 coding DNA: TGTGCCAGCAACCCATCAGGGGCCACTAATGAAAAACTGTTTTTT. The chain carries TRBV9 and TRBJ1-4; D is perhaps TRBD1 (6 bases). V dropped 6 bases and J dropped 2 bases, with 14 bases sitting between them. Germline V lookup: CDR1 SGDLS, CDR2 YYNGEE. This CDR3 comprises 15 residues.

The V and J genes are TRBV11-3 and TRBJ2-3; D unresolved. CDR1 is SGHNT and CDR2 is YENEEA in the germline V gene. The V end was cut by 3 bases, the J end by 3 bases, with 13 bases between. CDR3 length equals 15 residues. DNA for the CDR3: TGTGCCAGCAGCTTTTCAGATAACCCGACAGATACGCAGTATTTT. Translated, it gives CASSFSDNPTDTQYF.